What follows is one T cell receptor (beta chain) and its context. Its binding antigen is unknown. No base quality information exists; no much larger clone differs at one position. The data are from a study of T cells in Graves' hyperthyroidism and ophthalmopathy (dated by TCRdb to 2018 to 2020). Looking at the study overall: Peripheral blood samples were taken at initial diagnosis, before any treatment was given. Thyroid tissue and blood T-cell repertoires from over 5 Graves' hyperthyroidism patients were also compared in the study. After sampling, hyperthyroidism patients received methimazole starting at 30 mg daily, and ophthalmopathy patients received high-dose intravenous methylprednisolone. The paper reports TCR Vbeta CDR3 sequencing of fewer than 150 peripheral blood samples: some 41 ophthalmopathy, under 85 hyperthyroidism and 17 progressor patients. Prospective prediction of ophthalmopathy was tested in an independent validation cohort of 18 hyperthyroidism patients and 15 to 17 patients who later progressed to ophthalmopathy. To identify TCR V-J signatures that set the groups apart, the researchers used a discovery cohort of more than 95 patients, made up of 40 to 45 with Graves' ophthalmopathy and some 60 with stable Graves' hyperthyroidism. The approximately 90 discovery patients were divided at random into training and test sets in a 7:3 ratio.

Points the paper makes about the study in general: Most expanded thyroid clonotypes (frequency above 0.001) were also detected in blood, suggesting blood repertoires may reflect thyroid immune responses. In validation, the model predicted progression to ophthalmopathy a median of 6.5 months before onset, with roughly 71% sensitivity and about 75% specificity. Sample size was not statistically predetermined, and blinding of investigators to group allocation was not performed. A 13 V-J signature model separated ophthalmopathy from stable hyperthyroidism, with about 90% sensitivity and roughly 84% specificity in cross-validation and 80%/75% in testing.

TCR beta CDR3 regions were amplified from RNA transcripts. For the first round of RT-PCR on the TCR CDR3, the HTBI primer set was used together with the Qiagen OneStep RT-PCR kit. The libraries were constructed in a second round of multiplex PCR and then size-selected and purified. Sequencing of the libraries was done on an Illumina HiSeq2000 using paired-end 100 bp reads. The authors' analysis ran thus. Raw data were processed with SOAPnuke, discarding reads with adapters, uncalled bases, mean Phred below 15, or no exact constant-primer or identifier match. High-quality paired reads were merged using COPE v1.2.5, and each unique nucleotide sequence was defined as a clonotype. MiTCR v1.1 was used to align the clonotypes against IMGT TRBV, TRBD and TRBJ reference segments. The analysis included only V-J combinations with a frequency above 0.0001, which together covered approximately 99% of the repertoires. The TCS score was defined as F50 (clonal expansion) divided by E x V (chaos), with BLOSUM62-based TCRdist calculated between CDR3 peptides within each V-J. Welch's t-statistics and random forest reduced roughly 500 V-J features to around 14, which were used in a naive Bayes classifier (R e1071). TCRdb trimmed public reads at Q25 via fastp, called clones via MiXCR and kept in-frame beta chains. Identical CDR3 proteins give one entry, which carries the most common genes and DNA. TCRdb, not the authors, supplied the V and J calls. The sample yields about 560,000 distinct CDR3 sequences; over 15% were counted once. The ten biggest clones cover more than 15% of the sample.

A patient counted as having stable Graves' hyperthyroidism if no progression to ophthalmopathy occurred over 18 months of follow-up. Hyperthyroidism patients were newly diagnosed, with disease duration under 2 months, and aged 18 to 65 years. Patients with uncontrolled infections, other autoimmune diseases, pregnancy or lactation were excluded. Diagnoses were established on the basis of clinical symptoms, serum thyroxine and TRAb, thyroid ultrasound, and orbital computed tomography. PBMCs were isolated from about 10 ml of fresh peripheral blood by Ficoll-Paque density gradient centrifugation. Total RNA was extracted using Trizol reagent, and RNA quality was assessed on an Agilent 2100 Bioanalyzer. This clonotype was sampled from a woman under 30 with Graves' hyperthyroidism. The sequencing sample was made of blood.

The nucleotide sequence reads as follows: TGTGCCAGCTCACCATTAGGCAGATCTATGAACACTGAAGCTTTCTTT. The translation is CASSPLGRSMNTEAFF. The receptor chain draws on TRBV18 and TRBJ1-1, with the D segment identity uncertain. Based on the germline V gene, the CDR1 and CDR2 sequences are KGHSH and LQKENI. Counted from cysteine to phenylalanine, this CDR3 has 16 amino acids. Only the CDR3 DNA is retained, 48 bases long and in frame from the first base. V is shortened by 2 bases, J by 0 bases, and the region joining them spans 13 bases.